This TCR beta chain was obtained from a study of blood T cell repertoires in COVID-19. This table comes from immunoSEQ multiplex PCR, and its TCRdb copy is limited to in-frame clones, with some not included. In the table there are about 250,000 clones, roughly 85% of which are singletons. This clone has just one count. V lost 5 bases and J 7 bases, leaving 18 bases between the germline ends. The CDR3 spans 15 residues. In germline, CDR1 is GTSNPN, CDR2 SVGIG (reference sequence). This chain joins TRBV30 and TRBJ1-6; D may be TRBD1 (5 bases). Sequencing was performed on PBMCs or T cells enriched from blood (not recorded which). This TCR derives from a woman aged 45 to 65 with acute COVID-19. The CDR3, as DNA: TGTGCCTGGGGTCTATCCGGGACTACGAATTCACCCCTCCACTTT. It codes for CAWGLSGTTNSPLHF.